Below, 27 T cell receptor beta chains from the same sample are listed, as sequenced in a study of T cell responses to AZD1222 COVID-19 vaccine. The assay was immunoSEQ multiplex PCR, and TCRdb's table has in-frame clones only and misses some. The sample carries approximately 120,000 clones, 80% to 95% recorded once. Sequencing used peripheral blood, obtained on day 0 of MenACWY control vaccination. Receptors originate from an adult in good health.

The chain combines TRBV2 with TRBJ1-1, with D possibly TRBD1 on 6 matching bases. Germline CDR1 and CDR2: SNHLY and FYNNEI. The CDR3 spans 12 residues. Trimming removed 5 bases from V and 4 bases from J, with 8 bases in between. CDR3 sequence: CASSTGITEAFF. The CDR3 bases are TGTGCCAGCAGTACAGGGATCACTGAAGCTTTCTTT.

V usage is TRBV10-3 and J usage is TRBJ2-5, with 8 bases that match TRBD2. V dropped 3 bases and J dropped 2; count of bases not matched to a gene: 2. Germline V gene lookup returns CDR1 ENHRY and CDR2 SYGVKD. This CDR3 has 14 amino acids. The DNA of the CDR3 is TGTGCCATCAGTGATAGCGGGATGCAAGAGACCCAGTACTTC. Residues: CAISDSGMQETQYF.

V and J are TRBV10-3 and TRBJ2-7, with D perhaps TRBD1 or TRBD2 (7 bases each). This CDR3 is 11 amino acids long. The germline V gene encodes CDR1 ENHRY and CDR2 SYGVKD. CDR3 sequence: CAGGTAGEQYF. The CDR3, as DNA: TGTGCGGGGGGGACAGCTGGAGAGCAGTACTTC.

The chain links TRBV19 to TRBJ2-7; D may be TRBD2 (5 bases). CDR3 length equals 13 residues. CDR1 is LNHDA, CDR2 SQIVND, per germline (reference sequence). Trimming removed 5 bases at V and 0 bases at J, with 8 bases between. The CDR3 loop is CASSVRGSYEQYF. CDR3 bases: TGTGCCAGTAGTGTTCGGGGCTCCTACGAGCAGTACTTC.

The chain carries TRBV7-6 and TRBJ2-1; 7 bases map to TRBD1. The length of the CDR3 is 17 residues. With V trimmed by 7 bases and J by 0 bases, 12 bases remained unmatched. In germline, CDR1 is SGHVS, CDR2 FNYEAQ. DNA of the CDR3: TGTGCCAGCACCCCCCGGGCGACAGGGAGCTCCTACAATGAGCAGTTCTTC. Translation: CASTPRATGSSYNEQFF.

The chain employs TRBV28 and TRBJ2-1; 15 nucleotides agree with TRBD2. Germline V gene data show CDR1 as MDHEN and CDR2 as SYDVKM. The CDR3 contains 18 residues. With 5 bases clipped from V and 0 bases from J, the junction kept 5 bases outside the gene matches. CDR3 residues: CASSGTSGRSSSYNEQFF. CDR3 coding DNA: TGTGCCAGCAGTGGGACTAGCGGGAGGTCGAGCTCCTACAATGAGCAGTTCTTC.

This clone was found once. J is TRBJ2-7 and V is TRBV10-2; a weak D match, TRBD1 (6 bases). Germline assignment: CDR1 WSHSY and CDR2 SAAADI. V lost 2 bases and J lost 4, with 6 bases in between. This CDR3 is built from 12 residues. DNA for the CDR3: TGCGCCAGCAGTGAGCAGGGGTACGAGCAGTACGTC. Encoded protein: CASSEQGYEQYV.

The chain recombines TRBV12-3 or TRBV12-4 with TRBJ1-2; 7 positions match TRBD1. V shed 3 bases and J 7 bases; nucleotides not matched to a gene: 5. This CDR3 comprises 13 residues. The CDR3 region is CASSLAGGFGYTF. The CDR3 DNA is TGTGCCAGCAGTTTGGCAGGGGGATTTGGCTACACCTTC.

The chain employs TRBV7-9 and TRBJ2-3, with 15 bases that match TRBD2. CDR1 is SEHNR and CDR2 is FQNEAQ in the germline V gene (reference sequence). The CDR3 covers 18 residues. With 0 bases clipped from V and 0 bases from J, the junction kept 1 base outside the gene matches. This chain's CDR3 is CASSLAGLAGGSTDTQYF. The CDR3 DNA sequence: TGTGCCAGCAGCTTAGCGGGACTAGCGGGGGGAAGCACAGATACGCAGTATTTT. Combining the CDR3 with reference TRBV7-9 and TRBJ2-3 gives the whole variable domain DTGVSQNPRHKITKRGQNVTFRCDPISEHNRLYWYRQTLGQGPEFLTYFQNEAQLEKSRLLSDRFSAERPKGSFSTLEIQRTEQGDSAMYLCASSLAGLAGGSTDTQYFGPGTRLTVL.

This chain connects TRBV7-2 to TRBJ1-4; 7 bases match TRBD1. This CDR3 has 14 amino acids. J was trimmed by 4 bases and V by 1 base; bases with no gene match: 0. Germline assignment: CDR1 SGHTA and CDR2 FQGNSA. The CDR3 coding sequence is TGTGCCAGCAGCTTAGACAGGGGTAATGAAAAACTGTTTTTT. This codes for CASSLDRGNEKLFF.

V is TRBV23-1 and J is TRBJ2-1; no clear D. TRBV23-1 falls under the ORF class, with uncertain function. The CDR3 has 17 amino acids. Trimming took 7 bases from V and 0 from J, leaving 19 bases between them. The CDR3 DNA reads TGCGCCAGCACCTCCCCGGACGTGAGAGGCTCCTACAATGAGCAGTTCTTC. It translates to CASTSPDVRGSYNEQFF.

This sequence joins TRBV5-1 and TRBJ2-4; TRBD2 aligns across 12 bases. The CDR3 consists of 16 residues. Germline V gene lookup returns CDR1 SGHRS and CDR2 YFSETQ. Losses at the gene ends were 1 base for V and 5 bases for J; bases not matched to a gene: 4. This chain's CDR3 is CASSLILAGGQNIQYF. For the CDR3, the DNA is TGCGCCAGCAGCTTGATTCTAGCGGGAGGGCAAAACATTCAGTACTTC.

Remarks on this clone: One end of the junction is discordant with germline, which a read error may explain. The genes are TRBV27 and TRBJ1-2; D call uncertain. The CDR3 spans 14 residues. Germline V gene lookup returns CDR1 MNHEY and CDR2 SMNVEV (reference sequence). The chain's CDR3 is CARSLSGNSYGYTF. CDR3 DNA sequence: TGTGCCCGCAGTTTATCGGGGAACTCATATGGCTACACCTTC.

This clone appeared a few times. The chain employs TRBV7-3 and TRBJ2-7; 8 bases agree with TRBD1. Trimming took 2 bases from V and 6 from J; bases not matched to a gene: 6. Germline CDR1 SGHTA, CDR2 FQGTGA. The CDR3 covers 14 residues. The DNA for the CDR3 is TGTGCCAGCAGCTTACCCCCGACAGGGGCCGAGCAGTACTTC. It specifies CASSLPPTGAEQYF.

The chain uses TRBV6-2 or TRBV6-3 and TRBJ2-7; tentatively, D is TRBD1 or TRBD2 (5 bases each). Germline loops: CDR1 MNHEY, CDR2 SVGEGT. Trimming removed 2 bases from V and 2 bases from J, with 19 bases in between. There are 17 residues in the CDR3. CDR3 in amino acids: CASSYPNRRDGTYEQYV. The CDR3, as DNA: TGTGCCAGCAGTTACCCCAACCGCCGGGACGGGACCTACGAGCAGTACGTC.

This clone is medium-sized (0.01 to 0.1%) by share. The rearrangement joins TRBV12-1 to TRBJ2-7; TRBD1 is the table's D call, not checked against the DNA. TRBV12-1 is a pseudogene locus. CDR3 size: 15 residues. The CDR3 DNA sequence: TGTGCCAGCAGCGCGTACGGGACAGGGCCGTACGAGCAGTACGTC. Translation gives CASSAYGTGPYEQYV.

The sample holds one count of this clone. The chain employs TRBV7-9 and TRBJ1-5; D call uncertain. From germline, CDR1 is SEHNR and CDR2 FQNEAQ (reference sequence). The V end lost 0 bases, the J end lost 2 bases, and 11 bases lay between the germline ends. The CDR3 totals 16 residues. For the CDR3, the DNA is TGTGCCAGCAGCTTAGCTCGTCCCTCGGGCAATCAGCCCCAGCATTTT. It codes for CASSLARPSGNQPQHF.

In nucleotides, the CDR3 is TGCGCCAGCAGCCCCGGGGAGAGGAGCACAGATACGCAGTATTTT. Translating it yields CASSPGERSTDTQYF. The chain employs TRBV5-1 and TRBJ2-3; D might be TRBD2 (5 bases). Looked up from germline, CDR1 is SGHRS and CDR2 is YFSETQ. CDR3 size: 15 residues. Deletions cut 4 bases from V and 0 bases from J, with 12 bases between.

The chain uses TRBV9 and TRBJ2-5; TRBD2 matches at 9 bases. V was clipped by 0 bases and J by 2 bases; unmatched bases: 5. CDR1 and CDR2 (germline): SGDLS, YYNGEE. The CDR3 sequence is 16 residues long. The CDR3 sequence: CASSVAGLALQETQYF. The CDR3, as DNA: TGTGCCAGCAGCGTAGCAGGACTAGCGTTACAAGAGACCCAGTACTTC.

The chain combines TRBV6-5 with TRBJ2-7; TRBD2 aligns across 8 bases. CDR1 and CDR2 from the germline V gene are MNHEY and SVGAGI. The CDR3 sequence is 16 residues long. The V gene end was trimmed by 0 bases and the J gene end by 0 bases; junction bases not matched to a gene: 4. The CDR3 sequence: CASSYSSSGISYEQYF. The CDR3 region has the DNA TGTGCCAGCAGTTACTCGAGTAGCGGGATCTCCTACGAGCAGTACTTC.

This clone occurred a few times. The chain recombines TRBV7-8 with TRBJ2-7; D perhaps matches TRBD1 (5 bases). The germline gives CDR1 SGHVS, CDR2 FQNEAQ. V lost 3 bases, J lost 2 bases, and 8 bases lay in between. This CDR3 is built from 13 residues. In DNA form, the CDR3 reads TGTGCCAGCAGCTTTACAGGCACCTACGAGCAGTACGTC. This gives the protein CASSFTGTYEQYV.

In its sample, this clone was seen once. The CDR3 protein is CASSAQGAISNTEAFF. As DNA, the CDR3 is TGTGCCAGCAGTGCTCAGGGGGCCATTTCGAACACTGAAGCTTTCTTT. The V call is TRBV6-4, the J call TRBJ1-1, with TRBD1 identical over 8 bases. With V trimmed by 4 bases and J by 1 base, 8 bases remained unmatched. Germline V gene sequence: CDR1 MRHNA, CDR2 SNTAGT. This CDR3 is 16 amino acids long.

The chain recombines TRBV21-1 with TRBJ2-1. TRBV21-1 is a pseudogene locus. This CDR3 is 13 amino acids long. The CDR3: CASSTATYNEQFF. CDR3 coding DNA: TGTGCCAGCAGCACGGCCACCTACAATGAGCAGTTCTTC.

The rearrangement uses TRBV5-1 and TRBJ2-7; D is unclear. The CDR3 contains 11 residues. The V gene lost 1 base and the J gene lost 6 bases, with 5 bases spanning the gap. Germline CDR1 SGHRS, CDR2 YFSETQ. CDR3 sequence reads: CASSLKSEQYV. The CDR3 DNA follows: TGCGCCAGCAGCTTGAAAAGCGAGCAGTACGTC.

The CDR3 region has the DNA TGTGCCACCAGGGGCAGGGGGGAGTCCTACAATGAGCAGTTCTTC. The encoded protein is CATRGRGESYNEQFF. The gene calls are TRBV24-1 and TRBJ2-1; TRBD1 might be the D (7 bases). Trimming removed 7 bases at V and 1 base at J, with 13 bases between. This CDR3 comprises 15 residues. CDR1 and CDR2 (germline): KGHDR, SFDVKD.

This chain uses TRBV7-9 with TRBJ2-7; weak D call: TRBD2 (5 bases). Trimming left V 4 bases short and J 5 bases short, with 15 bases between. Germline V lookup: CDR1 SEHNR, CDR2 FQNEAQ (reference sequence). The CDR3 is 14 residues long. For the CDR3, the DNA is TGTGCCAGCAGCTATGGACGGGGTAGCAACGAGCAGTACTTC. It encodes CASSYGRGSNEQYF.

This clone has just a few counts. J is TRBJ2-2 and V is TRBV6-4; 10 bases are shared with TRBD1. Germline values: CDR1 MRHNA, CDR2 SNTAGT. The CDR3 totals 15 residues. V gave up 4 bases and J gave up 5 bases; unmatched junction bases: 4. The CDR3, as DNA: TGTGCCAGCAGTGTGACAGGGGGCCTTACCGGGGAGCTGTTTTTT. Protein: CASSVTGGLTGELFF.